This T cell receptor beta chain derives from a study of CD8 T cells in ankylosing spondylitis. Scientists made TCR beta libraries using quantitative 5'-RACE with molecular barcodes. TCRdb re-called the 5' RACE reads through MiXCR, storing one row per CDR3 protein. Counted here are roughly 350,000 distinct CDR3 sequences, 6.5% to 10% occurring once; the ten biggest clones make up roughly 14%. From germline, CDR1 is LGHDT and CDR2 YNNKEL (reference sequence). This CDR3 has 15 amino acids. Trimming stripped 0 bases from V and 0 bases from J, with 6 bases between. The study, taken as a whole, reports: In peripheral blood, disease-linked CD8+ clones occurred at relatively low frequencies. Seemingly distinctive of ankylosing spondylitis blood was a TCR beta motif formed by eight highly homologous variants. There was reportedly significant enrichment of clones that were disease-linked in matched ankylosing spondylitis synovial fluid.

This clonotype is medium-sized. The antigen is unknown. The chain joins TRBV3-1 to TRBJ1-5; no clear D gene. Sample: blood, either unsorted or a sorted T cell fraction (not recorded which). The clonotype was recovered from a male donor with ankylosing spondylitis. The CDR3 nucleotides read TGTGCCAGCAGCCAAGATCTAGGTAGCAATCAGCCCCAGCATTTT. Its translation: CASSQDLGSNQPQHF.